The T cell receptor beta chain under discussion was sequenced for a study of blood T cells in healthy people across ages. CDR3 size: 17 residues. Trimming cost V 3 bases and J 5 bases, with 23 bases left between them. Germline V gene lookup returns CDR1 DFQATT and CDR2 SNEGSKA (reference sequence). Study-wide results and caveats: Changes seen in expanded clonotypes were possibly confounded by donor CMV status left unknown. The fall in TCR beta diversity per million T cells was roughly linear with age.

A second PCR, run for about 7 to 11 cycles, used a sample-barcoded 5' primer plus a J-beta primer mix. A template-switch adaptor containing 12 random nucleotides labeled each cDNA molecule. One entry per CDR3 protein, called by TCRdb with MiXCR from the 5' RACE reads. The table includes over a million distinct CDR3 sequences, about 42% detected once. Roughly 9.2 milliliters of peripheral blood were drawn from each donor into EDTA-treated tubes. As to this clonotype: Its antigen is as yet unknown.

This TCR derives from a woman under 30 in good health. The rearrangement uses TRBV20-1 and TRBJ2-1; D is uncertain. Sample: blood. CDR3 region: CSASVIPRTQVDNEQFF. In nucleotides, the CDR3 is TGCAGTGCTAGTGTTATCCCCAGAACCCAAGTCGACAATGAGCAGTTCTTC.